The TCR beta chain described here comes from a study of blood T cell repertoires in COVID-19 (dated by TCRdb to 2018 to 2021). In the study overall: Samples from collaborators originated in the United States, Italy and Spain and spanned both the acute and convalescent phases of COVID-19. The repertoires were made available in a free public database intended to serve as a resource for research on the immune response to SARS-CoV-2. The prospective study material was composed of cDNA or gDNA derived from T cells, B-cell-depleted T cells, or PBMCs. The dataset comprised deeply sampled blood TCRbeta repertoires from subjects exposed to, actively infected with, or recovered from COVID-19. The samples were drawn from the first 160 participants of the ongoing ImmuneRACE study and from 950 to 1,500 subjects provided by 6 global collaborators. Where available, HLA class I and class II types were taken from metadata supplied by the sample provider and were not determined by assay-based typing. The sample metadata nearly always contained a de-identified subject ID, COVID-19 status, age in years and sex. Findings and caveats that apply to the study as a whole: The quantity of clinical and demographic metadata differed by source and by participant and was supplied without curation.

The germline V gene encodes CDR1 LNHDA and CDR2 SQIVND (reference sequence). V lost 11 bases and J lost 10 bases, and the count of bases not matched to a germline gene is 13. From the cysteine through the phenylalanine, the CDR3 covers 12 amino acids. Only the CDR3 DNA stays, 36 bases, in frame from base 1. Whole blood was collected in K2EDTA tubes by collaborating institutions according to the institutions' own protocols. For TCRbeta analysis, collaborators shipped samples as frozen whole blood, isolated PBMCs, or DNA extracted from either of those sample types. TCRbeta CDR3 regions were amplified from genomic DNA by means of the immunoSEQ Assay, a bias-controlled multiplex PCR. In the source study's methods: Nucleated cell counts per sample were estimated from amplification of reference gene primers within the assay. To quantify the absolute abundance of each unique TCRbeta CDR3 rearrangement, sequence reads were collapsed and filtered. For each sample, productive Simpson clonality was calculated as the square root of Simpson's diversity index over productive rearrangements. TCRdb mirrors the immuneACCESS table, restricted to in-frame sequences. Some clones are absent from its copies; in checked studies, under half trace to an unresolved V gene, and the reason for the others is unknown. Clone size and the V and J calls come from that table; the DNA yielded D and trimming. Here the sample has approximately 200,000 clones; under 90% occur a single time. The ten largest make up 4% to 4.5% of the sample.

This clone has more than one count but fewer than ten. It lacks a known antigen. No much larger clonotype is one base removed from it; base qualities were not supplied. This TCR was sampled from a man aged 45-65 years with acute or convalescent COVID-19. The sample comprised peripheral blood. The chain couples TRBV19 to TRBJ1-1, and TRBD1 aligns with 7 junction nucleotides. The nucleotides read TGTGCCGTATGGGACAGTCCAAGGGGAGCTTTCTTT. Its protein reads: CAVWDSPRGAFF.